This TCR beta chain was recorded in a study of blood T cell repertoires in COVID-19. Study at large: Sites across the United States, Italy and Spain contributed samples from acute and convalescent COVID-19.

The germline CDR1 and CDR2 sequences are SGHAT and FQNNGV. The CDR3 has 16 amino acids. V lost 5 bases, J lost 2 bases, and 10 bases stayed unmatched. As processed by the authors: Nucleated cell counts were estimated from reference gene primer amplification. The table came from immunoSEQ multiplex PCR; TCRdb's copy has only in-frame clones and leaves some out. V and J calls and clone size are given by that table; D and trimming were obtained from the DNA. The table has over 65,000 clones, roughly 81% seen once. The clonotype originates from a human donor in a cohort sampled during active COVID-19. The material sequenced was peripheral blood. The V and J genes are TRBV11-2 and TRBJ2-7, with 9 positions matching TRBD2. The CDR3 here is CASSAALAGVAYEQYF. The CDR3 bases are TGTGCCAGCAGCGCTGCCTTAGCGGGAGTGGCCTACGAGCAGTACTTC.